The rows below give T cell receptor beta chains drawn from one sample of a study of T-cell reconstitution after alpha-beta-depleted transplantation in children. TCRdb re-derived calls from the PCR reads in MiXCR, one entry per CDR3 protein. This table holds roughly 310,000 distinct CDR3 sequences, 20% to 30% found once. The specimen was PBMCs, mostly from graft donor cells, collected 180 days after TCRalphabeta/CD19-depleted stem cell transplant. The receptors come from a male patient under 18 who had a stem cell transplant for acute lymphoblastic leukemia, so the T cells may come from the graft donor. CDR3s include the opening cysteine and the closing phenylalanine or tryptophan.

V gene: TRBV11-3
J gene: TRBJ2-3
CDR3 protein: CASSLRPVYTQYF

V gene: TRBV20-1
J gene: TRBJ2-1
CDR3 protein: CSARSRRTTSGKTNEQFF

V gene: TRBV15
J gene: TRBJ2-7
CDR3 protein: CATSRDGEERNEQYF

V gene: TRBV7-3
J gene: TRBJ2-1
CDR3 protein: CASTSGTSGLGVYNEQFF

V gene: TRBV11-2
J gene: TRBJ2-7
CDR3 protein: CASSLVVGISYEQYF

V gene: TRBV12-3/TRBV12-4
J gene: TRBJ1-4
CDR3 protein: CASSLISGAYNPWVGPGPNEKLFF

V gene: TRBV5-1
J gene: TRBJ1-2
CDR3 protein: CASSLAGGRGNYGYTF

V gene: TRBV5-1
J gene: TRBJ1-2
CDR3 protein: CASSLAVSGVASTF

V gene: TRBV7-3
J gene: TRBJ2-3
CDR3 protein: CASSLTRLAFGADTQYF

V gene: TRBV12-3/TRBV12-4
J gene: TRBJ2-3
CDR3 protein: CASSLGGTPDTQYF

V gene: TRBV4-1
J gene: TRBJ1-1
CDR3 protein: CASSQMDRMNTEAFF

V gene: TRBV4-1
J gene: TRBJ2-1
CDR3 protein: CASSQGPSGKNNKQFF

V gene: TRBV9
J gene: TRBJ1-2
CDR3 protein: CASSVDPDSGGYGYTF

V gene: TRBV2
J gene: TRBJ1-4
CDR3 protein: CASSEQGRGEKLFF

V gene: TRBV7-3
J gene: TRBJ1-1
CDR3 protein: CASSFQGGTEAFF

V gene: TRBV7-3
J gene: TRBJ1-6
CDR3 protein: CASSLTGPNSPLHF

V gene: TRBV20-1
J gene: TRBJ2-5
CDR3 protein: CSAPSSDSAGGTQYF

V gene: TRBV6-1
J gene: TRBJ2-5
CDR3 protein: CASSRTSGRALKETQYF

V gene: TRBV7-3
J gene: TRBJ2-7
CDR3 protein: CASSQSGNYEQYF

V gene: TRBV19
J gene: TRBJ2-7
CDR3 protein: CASSIRTRTPLTYEQYF

V gene: TRBV27
J gene: TRBJ2-5
CDR3 protein: CASSREVRQETQYF

V gene: TRBV4-2
J gene: TRBJ1-2
CDR3 protein: CASSQDVRGYTF

V gene: TRBV5-1
J gene: TRBJ1-1
CDR3 protein: CASSFGTGVTEAFF

V gene: TRBV20-1
J gene: TRBJ1-1
CDR3 protein: CSASSMDRGGTEAFF